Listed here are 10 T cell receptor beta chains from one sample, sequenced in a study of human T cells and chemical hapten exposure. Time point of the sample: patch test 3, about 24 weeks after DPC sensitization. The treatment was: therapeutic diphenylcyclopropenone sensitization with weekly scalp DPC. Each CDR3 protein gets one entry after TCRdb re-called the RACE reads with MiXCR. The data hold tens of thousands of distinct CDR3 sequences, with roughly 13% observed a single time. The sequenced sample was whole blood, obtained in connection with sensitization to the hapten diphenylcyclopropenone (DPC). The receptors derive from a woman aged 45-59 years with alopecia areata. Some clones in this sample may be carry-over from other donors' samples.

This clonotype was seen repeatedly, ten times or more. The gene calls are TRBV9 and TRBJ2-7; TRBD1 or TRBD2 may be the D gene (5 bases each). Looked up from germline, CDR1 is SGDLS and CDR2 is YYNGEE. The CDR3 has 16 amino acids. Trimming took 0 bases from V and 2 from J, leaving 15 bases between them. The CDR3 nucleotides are TGTGCCAGCAGCGTAGGGGGGACCCCGTTCCCCTACGAGCAGTACTTC. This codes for CASSVGGTPFPYEQYF.

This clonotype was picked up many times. Here the CDR3 reads CASSLYMTSGEQFF. CDR3 in DNA: TGTGCCAGCAGCTTATATATGACTAGCGGTGAGCAGTTCTTC. This chain connects TRBV7-2 to TRBJ2-1, with 9 positions matching TRBD2. The CDR3 covers 14 residues. Germline assignment: CDR1 SGHTA and CDR2 FQGNSA. Trimming cost V 2 bases and J 9 bases; bases outside gene matches: 5.

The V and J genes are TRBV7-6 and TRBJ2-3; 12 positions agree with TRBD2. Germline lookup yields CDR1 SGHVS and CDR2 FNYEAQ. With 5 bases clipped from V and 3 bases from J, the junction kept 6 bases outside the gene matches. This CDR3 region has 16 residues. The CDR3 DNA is TGTGCCAGCAGCCCCCGGACTAGCGGGATTACAGATACGCAGTATTTT. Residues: CASSPRTSGITDTQYF.

CDR3 nucleotides: TGTGCCAGCAGTTACTCGACAGGGGGTGCCTTCTACGAGCAGTACTTC. It translates to CASSYSTGGAFYEQYF. The V gene is TRBV6-5, the J gene TRBJ2-7; 9 nucleotides match TRBD1. There are 16 residues in the CDR3. The germline V gene has CDR1 MNHEY and CDR2 SVGAGI. With V trimmed by 0 bases and J by 3 bases, 6 bases remained unmatched.

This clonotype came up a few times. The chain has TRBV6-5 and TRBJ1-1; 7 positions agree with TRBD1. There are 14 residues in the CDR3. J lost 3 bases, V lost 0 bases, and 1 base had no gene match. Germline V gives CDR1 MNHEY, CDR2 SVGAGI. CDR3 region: CASSYSTGYTEAFF. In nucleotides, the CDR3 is TGTGCCAGCAGTTACTCGACAGGGTACACTGAAGCTTTCTTT.

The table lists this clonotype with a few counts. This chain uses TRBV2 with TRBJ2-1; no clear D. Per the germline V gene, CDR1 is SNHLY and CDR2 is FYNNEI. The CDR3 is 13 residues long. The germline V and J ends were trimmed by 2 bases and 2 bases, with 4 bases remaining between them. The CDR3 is CASSENPYNEQFF. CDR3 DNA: TGTGCCAGCAGTGAAAACCCCTACAATGAGCAGTTCTTC. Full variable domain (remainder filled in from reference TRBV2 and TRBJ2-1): EPEVTQTPSHQVTQMGQEVILRCVPISNHLYFYWYRQILGQKVEFLVSFYNNEISEKSEIFDDQFSVERPDGSNFTLKIRSTKLEDSAMYFCASSENPYNEQFFGPGTRLTVL.

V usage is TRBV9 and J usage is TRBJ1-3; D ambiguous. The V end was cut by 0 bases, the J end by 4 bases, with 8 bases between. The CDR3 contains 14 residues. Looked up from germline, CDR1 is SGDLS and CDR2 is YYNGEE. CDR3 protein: CASSVGTEGNTIYF. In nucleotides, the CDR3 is TGTGCCAGCAGCGTAGGTACAGAAGGAAACACCATATATTTT.

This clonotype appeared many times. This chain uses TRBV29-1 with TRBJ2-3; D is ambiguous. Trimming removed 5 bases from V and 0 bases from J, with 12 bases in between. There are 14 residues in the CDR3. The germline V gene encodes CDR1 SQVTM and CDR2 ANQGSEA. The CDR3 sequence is CSVFLVGSTDTQYF. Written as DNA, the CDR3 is TGCAGCGTTTTCCTCGTCGGAAGCACAGATACGCAGTATTTT.

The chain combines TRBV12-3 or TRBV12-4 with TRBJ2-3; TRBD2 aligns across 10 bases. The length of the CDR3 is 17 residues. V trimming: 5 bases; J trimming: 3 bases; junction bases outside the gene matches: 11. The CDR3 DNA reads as TGTGCCAGCAGTACCCGAACTAGCGGGGTGGGGACAGATACGCAGTATTTT. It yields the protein CASSTRTSGVGTDTQYF.

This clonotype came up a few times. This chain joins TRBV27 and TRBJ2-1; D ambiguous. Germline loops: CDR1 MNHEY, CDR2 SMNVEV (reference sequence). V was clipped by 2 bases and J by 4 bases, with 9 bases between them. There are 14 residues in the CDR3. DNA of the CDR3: TGTGCCAGCAGTTTAAGGTCCCAGTACAATGAGCAGTTCTTC. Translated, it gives CASSLRSQYNEQFF.